This T cell receptor beta chain was sequenced for a study of T cell repertoires in cytomegalovirus infection. This clonotype was seen only once. The antigen remains unidentified. TCRdb reprocessed the reads with MiXCR, giving one entry per CDR3 protein. The sample consists of hundreds of thousands of distinct CDR3 sequences, about 33% of them appearing once. The material was cultured CD8+ T cells from PBMCs, obtained from culture after CMV antigen stimulation. This receptor was obtained from a human donor in good health (CMV status not recorded). Some clones in this sample may be carry-over from other donors' samples.

The CDR3 coding sequence is TGTGCCAGCAGCCCCCCGGACAGACCAATTAACTATGGCTACACCTTC. Translating it yields CASSPPDRPINYGYTF. The chain links TRBV6-6 to TRBJ1-2, with a tentative D call TRBD1 (6 bases). The germline V gene encodes CDR1 MNHNY and CDR2 SVGAGI (reference sequence). Trimming cost V 6 bases and J 1 base, with 18 bases left between them. The CDR3 is made up of 16 amino acids.